This T cell receptor (beta chain) derives from a study of T-cell reconstitution after alpha-beta-depleted transplantation in children. This clonotype was recorded many times. Unique molecular identifiers featured in how the TCRbeta library was prepared. MiXCR, run by TCRdb on the PCR reads, gives a single entry per CDR3 protein. The data show 400,000 to 500,000 distinct CDR3 sequences, approximately 10% seen once. Germline V gene lookup returns CDR1 SQVTM and CDR2 ANQGSEA. The J segment lost 7 bases and the V segment lost 4 bases, leaving 9 bases of the junction unmatched. The CDR3 is made up of 15 amino acids.

The sequencing used PBMCs from the stem cell graft donor, collected from the stem cell graft. The gene calls are TRBV29-1 and TRBJ2-1, with 11 bases fitting TRBD2. The receptor was isolated from a human donor who donated a stem cell graft to a child with acute myeloid leukemia. The CDR3 is CSVVRPGLAANEQFF. The CDR3 DNA follows: TGCAGCGTTGTCCGACCGGGACTAGCGGCAAATGAGCAGTTCTTC.